This T cell receptor (beta chain) was documented in a study of graft-versus-host responses after intestinal transplantation. This table comes from immunoSEQ multiplex PCR, and its TCRdb copy is limited to in-frame clones, with some not included. The table shows around 100,000 clones, with just over 90% occurring only once. A remark on this clone: What it recognizes is unknown.

Sequencing was performed on unstimulated CD4+ T cells sorted from spleen or lymph node cells, taken before transplant. This receptor was identified in a human donor who was the organ donor for an intestinal transplant.

This CDR3 is CASSLRAGHQETQYF. The CDR3 nucleotides read TGCGCCAGCAGCTTACGGGCAGGGCACCAAGAGACCCAGTACTTC. The rearrangement uses TRBV5-1 and TRBJ2-5, with TRBD1 as a possible D gene (5 bases). V gave up 2 bases and J gave up 0 bases, with 11 bases separating them. Germline CDR1 SGHRS, CDR2 YFSETQ. The CDR3 runs 15 residues.